This T cell receptor beta chain appears in the sequencing data of a study of cytomegalovirus exposure and HLA in healthy donors. Across the study: For the roughly 390 genotyped donors, roughly 80% fell within the Caucasian-associated ancestry cluster.

The study's findings and limits: Immune exposure data for these donors was limited to CMV serostatus. Both high specificity and high sensitivity reportedly marked the classifier's diagnosis of cytomegalovirus status.

Both 60 Vbeta primers and 13 Jbeta primers went into the PCR. As processed by the authors: A follow-up analysis tallied 65 million to 80 million unique TCR beta chains, roughly 11 million shared. Only in-frame clones appear in the TCRdb table, and some are missing; sequencing was by immunoSEQ multiplex PCR. That table is the source of V, J and clone size, and D and trimming were worked out from the DNA. Of some 180,000 clones in the sample, roughly 82% are singletons; the top ten hold about 1.6%. The CDR3 has 14 amino acids. Germline V gene lookup returns CDR1 SEHNR and CDR2 FQNEAQ (reference sequence). V was clipped by 5 bases and J by 7 bases, with 14 bases between them. A note on this clone: The target antigen is unknown.

The receptor comes from a man in his forties in good health and CMV-seronegative. The specimen sequenced was PBMCs. V gene TRBV7-9 combines with J gene TRBJ1-4; a weak D match, TRBD1 (5 bases). CDR3 residues: CASSQRGKGEKLFF. Written as DNA, the CDR3 is TGTGCCAGCAGCCAGCGGGGCAAAGGTGAAAAACTGTTTTTT.